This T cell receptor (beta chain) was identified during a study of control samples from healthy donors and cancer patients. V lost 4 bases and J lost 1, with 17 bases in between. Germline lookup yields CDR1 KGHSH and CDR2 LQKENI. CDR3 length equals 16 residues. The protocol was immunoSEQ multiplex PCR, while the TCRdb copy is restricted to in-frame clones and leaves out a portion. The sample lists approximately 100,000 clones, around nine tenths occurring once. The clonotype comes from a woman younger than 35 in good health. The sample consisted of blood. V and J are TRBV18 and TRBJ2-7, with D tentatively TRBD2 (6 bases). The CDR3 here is CASSRSTGELSYEQYF. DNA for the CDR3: TGTGCCAGCTCACGAAGTACGGGGGAATTGTCCTACGAGCAGTACTTC.